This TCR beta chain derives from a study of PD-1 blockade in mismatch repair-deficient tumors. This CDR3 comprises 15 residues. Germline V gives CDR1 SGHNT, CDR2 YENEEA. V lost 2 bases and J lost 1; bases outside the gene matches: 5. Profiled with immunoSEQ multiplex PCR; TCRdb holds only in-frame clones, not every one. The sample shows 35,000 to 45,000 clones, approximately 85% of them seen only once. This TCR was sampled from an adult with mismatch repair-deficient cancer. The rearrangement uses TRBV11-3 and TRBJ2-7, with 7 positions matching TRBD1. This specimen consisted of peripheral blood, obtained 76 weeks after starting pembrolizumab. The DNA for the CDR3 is TGTGCCAGCAGCTTAAGGGACAGTCAATCCTACGAGCAGTACTTC. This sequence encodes CASSLRDSQSYEQYF.